These 29 T cell receptor beta chains originate from one sample sequenced in a study of molecular identifiers for immune sequencing clone quantification. One entry per CDR3 protein results from TCRdb running MiXCR on the PCR reads. The table records about half a million distinct CDR3 sequences, about a fifth of them present only once. The sequencing sample was made of naive CD8+ T cells from blood, with Jurkat cell RNA spiked in. Subset described: FACS-sorted CD8+CD4-CCR7+CD45RA+ naive T cells. These receptors originate from a human donor in good health. Some libraries in this study had Jurkat cell RNA spiked in.

This clonotype has ten or more counts. The genes are TRBV27 and TRBJ2-5; D is unclear. The germline V gene encodes CDR1 MNHEY and CDR2 SMNVEV (reference sequence). V dropped 1 base and J dropped 5 bases, with 5 bases sitting between them. The CDR3 runs 12 residues. CDR3 coding DNA: TGTGCCAGCAGTTTATGGTCGGAGACCCAGTACTTC. Encoded protein: CASSLWSETQYF.

V is TRBV12-3 or TRBV12-4 and J is TRBJ2-5; possible D gene TRBD2, 6 bases. This CDR3 contains 14 residues. The germline V and J ends were trimmed by 4 bases and 10 bases, with 19 bases remaining between them. The CDR3 DNA sequence: TGTGCCAGCAGTTCGGGACTGTCCAAGAGGAACCAGTACTTC. It codes for CASSSGLSKRNQYF.

This clonotype was counted between two and nine times. V gene TRBV9 combines with J gene TRBJ2-7; 7 nucleotides agree with TRBD1. The CDR3 is made up of 14 amino acids. Germline V gene lookup returns CDR1 SGDLS and CDR2 YYNGEE. Trimming at V came to 3 bases and at J to 0 bases, leaving 3 bases not matched to a gene. The CDR3 nucleotides are TGTGCCAGCAGCGGGGGACAGAACTCCTACGAGCAGTACTTC. This gives the protein CASSGGQNSYEQYF.

This clonotype has only a few counts. The chain has TRBV4-2 and TRBJ1-6; D call uncertain. The germline V and J ends were trimmed by 4 bases and 8 bases, with 12 bases remaining between them. The germline V gene has CDR1 LGHNA and CDR2 YNFKEQ. This CDR3 region has 14 residues. CDR3 residues: CASSRYIGDSPLHF. The CDR3 bases are TGTGCCAGCAGCCGATACATTGGCGATTCACCCCTCCACTTT.

This clonotype was observed many times. The chain links TRBV27 to TRBJ2-3; D may be TRBD2 (7 bases). Germline V gives CDR1 MNHEY, CDR2 SMNVEV (reference sequence). The CDR3 totals 15 residues. Trimming pared 5 bases from V and 2 bases from J, leaving 14 bases between. The CDR3: CASSIPGGPTDTQYF. In DNA, the CDR3 is TGTGCCAGCAGTATTCCGGGGGGCCCCACAGATACGCAGTATTTT.

As for this clonotype: A single base separates this from a much larger clone, so it may be a read error. J is TRBJ1-5 and V is TRBV2; D gene unclear. The CDR3 has 14 amino acids. With 5 bases removed from V and 2 bases from J, the gap between germline ends came to 10 bases. Germline V gene data show CDR1 as SNHLY and CDR2 as FYNNEI. The chain's CDR3 is CASSHKGGNQPQHF. The DNA of the CDR3 is TGTGCCAGCAGTCACAAGGGTGGCAATCAGCCCCAGCATTTT. Full variable domain (missing parts from reference TRBV2 and TRBJ1-5): EPEVTQTPSHQVTQMGQEVILRCVPISNHLYFYWYRQILGQKVEFLVSFYNNEISEKSEIFDDQFSVERPDGSNFTLKIRSTKLEDSAMYFCASSHKGGNQPQHFGDGTRLSIL.

This clonotype was seen repeatedly, ten times or more. At one end the junction does not follow the germline gene, possibly because of a read error. The CDR3 sequence is CASSQDRLAGLTDTQYF. In DNA form, the CDR3 reads TGTGCCAGCAGCCAAGACCGACTAGCGGGTCTCACAGATACGCAGTATTTT. The chain employs TRBV4-3 and TRBJ2-3, with 10 bases aligning to TRBD2. Germline V gene data show CDR1 as LGHNA and CDR2 as YSLEER. CDR3 length: 17 residues.

This clonotype was observed many times. The V call is TRBV4-3, the J call TRBJ2-3; TRBD2 aligns across 12 bases. This CDR3 has 17 residues. The junction had 7 bases not matched to a gene; V was cut back by 2 bases and J by 4 bases. Germline values: CDR1 LGHNA, CDR2 YSLEER. DNA for the CDR3: TGCGCCAGCAGCCAACAACCTACTAGCGGGGGGTCAGATACGCAGTATTTT. Its translation is CASSQQPTSGGSDTQYF.

DNA for the CDR3: TGTGCCACCAACAGGGAAGGGCCCGGAAACGCTGAAGCTTTCTTT. Encoded protein: CATNREGPGNAEAFF. The V call is TRBV7-9, the J call TRBJ1-1; TRBD1 might be the D (6 bases). The CDR3 sequence is 15 residues long. The germline V and J ends were trimmed by 10 bases and 6 bases, with 24 bases remaining between them. The V gene's germline CDR1 is SEHNR and CDR2 FQNEAQ (reference sequence).

This clonotype was observed a single time. The genes are TRBV7-9 and TRBJ2-3; 10 nucleotides line up with TRBD2. There are 19 residues in the CDR3. The V segment lost 4 bases and the J segment 0 bases; nucleotides outside the gene matches: 13. In germline, CDR1 is SEHNR, CDR2 FQNEAQ (reference sequence). CDR3 bases: TGTGCCAGCAGCTCGACCCTAGCGGGGGCCGGAACTAGCACAGATACGCAGTATTTT. Residues: CASSSTLAGAGTSTDTQYF.

This clonotype was seen at least ten times. The V and J genes are TRBV2 and TRBJ2-2; TRBD2 might be the D (6 bases). CDR3 length equals 16 residues. V was cut by 7 bases and J by 3 bases, with 18 bases left in between. Germline V gene lookup returns CDR1 SNHLY and CDR2 FYNNEI. The chain's CDR3 is CASTNSEGLDTGELFF. The CDR3 DNA reads as TGTGCCAGCACGAACTCGGAGGGCTTGGACACCGGGGAGCTGTTTTTT.

This clonotype was counted many times. The chain uses TRBV7-9 and TRBJ1-1; TRBD1 matches 9 bases. CDR3 size: 14 residues. From germline, CDR1 is SEHNR and CDR2 FQNEAQ (reference sequence). J was trimmed by 7 bases and V by 5 bases; bases with no gene match: 8. The CDR3, as DNA: TGTGCCAGCAGCCCCGGACAGGGGATCGGTGAAGCTTTCTTT. It translates to CASSPGQGIGEAFF.

This clonotype was observed many times. The chain is built from TRBV6-6 and TRBJ2-7; tentatively, D is TRBD2 (5 bases). Germline V gene sequence: CDR1 MNHNY, CDR2 SVGAGI (reference sequence). V shed 4 bases and J shed 5 bases, with 9 bases lying between them. The CDR3 is 12 residues long. CDR3 protein: CASSSAGHEQYF. CDR3 DNA: TGTGCCAGCAGTTCGGCGGGCCACGAGCAGTACTTC.

This clonotype appeared a few times. Here the CDR3 DNA reads TGTGCCAGCAGCTTATGGGGACTAGCGGGGAACACCGGGGAGCTGTTTTTT. This encodes CASSLWGLAGNTGELFF. This chain uses TRBV11-2 with TRBJ2-2; 12 bases match TRBD2. Germline CDR1 is SGHAT and CDR2 is FQNNGV. This CDR3 is 17 amino acids long. Trimming removed 2 bases from V and 1 base from J; junction bases left unmatched: 2. Full variable domain (missing parts from reference TRBV11-2 and TRBJ2-2): EAGVAQSPRYKIIEKRQSVAFWCNPISGHATLYWYQQILGQGPKLLIQFQNNGVVDDSQLPKDRFSAERLKGVDSTLKIQPAKLEDSAVYLCASSLWGLAGNTGELFFGEGSRLTVL.

This clonotype was recorded many times. The chain combines TRBV3-1 with TRBJ2-2, with D unresolved. Germline lookup yields CDR1 LGHDT and CDR2 YNNKEL (reference sequence). The CDR3 length is 12 residues. V gave up 1 base and J gave up 4 bases, with 1 base separating them. CDR3 protein: CASSQVTGELFF. DNA of the CDR3: TGTGCCAGCAGCCAAGTCACCGGGGAGCTGTTTTTT.

This clonotype has a handful of counts. V usage is TRBV19 and J usage is TRBJ2-3; TRBD1 matches 9 bases. There are 17 residues in the CDR3. With 5 bases clipped from V and 6 bases from J, the junction kept 15 bases outside the gene matches. Germline V gene lookup returns CDR1 LNHDA and CDR2 SQIVND (reference sequence). The CDR3 sequence is CASSEWLTGGFIDTQYF. The CDR3, as DNA: TGTGCCAGTAGTGAGTGGTTGACAGGGGGATTCATCGATACGCAGTATTTT. Together with reference TRBV19 and TRBJ2-3, the CDR3 gives the full variable domain: DGGITQSPKYLFRKEGQNVTLSCEQNLNHDAMYWYRQDPGQGLRLIYYSQIVNDFQKGDIAEGYSVSREKKESFPLTVTSAQKNPTAFYLCASSEWLTGGFIDTQYFGPGTRLTVL.

The chain has TRBV14 and TRBJ2-7, with a tentative D call TRBD2 (6 bases). Germline CDR1 and CDR2: SGHDN and FVKESK. CDR3 length: 17 amino acids. Trimming stripped 8 bases from V and 3 bases from J, with 26 bases between. The CDR3 is CASGGDRDPKGYYEQYF. The CDR3 DNA reads as TGTGCCAGCGGCGGGGACCGGGACCCAAAGGGTTACTACGAGCAGTACTTC.

About this clonotype itself: This may stem from a read error, because a much larger clone lies one nucleotide away. Since no conserved phenylalanine or tryptophan closes the CDR3, a read error is the likely cause. The V call is TRBV28, the J call TRBJ2-1; D unclear. CDR1 is MDHEN and CDR2 is SYDVKM in the germline V gene. This CDR3 is built from 15 residues. The V end lost 6 bases, the J end lost 0 bases, and 12 bases lay between the germline ends. CDR3: CASSLEKSSYNEQFL. The CDR3 nucleotides read TGTGCCAGCAGCCTCGAGAAAAGCTCCTACAATGAGCAGTTCTTA.

A note on this clonotype: This clone may be a read error of a much larger clone one base away. The chain is built from TRBV29-1 and TRBJ2-2, with D unclear. The CDR3 has 13 residues. CDR1 SQVTM and CDR2 ANQGSEA come from the germline V gene. CDR3 amino acids: CGVHPANTGELFF. CDR3 nucleotide sequence: TGCGGCGTCCATCCCGCGAACACCGGGGAGCTGTTTTTT.

Only a few counts were recorded for this clonotype. One junction end does not reproduce the germline sequence, and a read error may be involved. The rearrangement joins TRBV7-7 to TRBJ2-7, with D maybe TRBD2 (6 bases). Germline V lookup: CDR1 SSHAT, CDR2 FNYEAQ (reference sequence). The CDR3 is 14 residues long. The CDR3 loop is CASRIADVWYEQYF. CDR3 bases: TGTGCTAGCAGGATAGCGGACGTCTGGTACGAGCAGTACTTC.

This clonotype was found a few times. This rearrangement joins TRBV27 to TRBJ2-7, with 7 positions matching TRBD2. The CDR3 has 15 amino acids. V shed 3 bases and J 2 bases; nucleotides not matched to a gene: 7. Germline assignment: CDR1 MNHEY and CDR2 SMNVEV (reference sequence). CDR3 nucleotide sequence: TGTGCCAGCAGTTTGCTCCTAGCGGAGACCTACGAGCAGTACTTC. Its protein product is CASSLLLAETYEQYF.

This clonotype came up many times. This rearrangement joins TRBV4-1 to TRBJ1-1, with D perhaps TRBD1 (6 bases). Germline V gene data show CDR1 as MGHRA and CDR2 as YSYEKL. This CDR3 region has 13 residues. V lost 1 base to trimming and J lost 6 bases, with 9 bases between them. The CDR3: CASSQVTGPEAFF. As DNA, the CDR3 is TGCGCCAGCAGCCAAGTTACAGGGCCTGAAGCTTTCTTT.

This clonotype has at least ten counts. The CDR3, as DNA: TGCGCCAGCAGCCAAGTCTCTAGCGGGGGGGCGACCCAGTACTTC. Protein product: CASSQVSSGGATQYF. The chain recombines TRBV4-1 with TRBJ2-5; 12 nucleotides align to TRBD2. The germline V gene has CDR1 MGHRA and CDR2 YSYEKL. This CDR3 contains 15 residues. V lost 1 base, J lost 7 bases, and 4 bases stayed unmatched.

As for this clonotype: A much larger clone is a single base away; this may be a read error. The DNA for the CDR3 is TGTGCCAGCAGCCGAGCCTTCGGGGGGCTAGCAGATGCGCAGTATTTT. Translating gives CASSRAFGGLADAQYF. This chain links TRBV7-9 with TRBJ2-3; possible D gene TRBD2, 7 bases. Germline CDR1 is SEHNR and CDR2 is FQNEAQ (reference sequence). There are 16 residues in the CDR3.

This clonotype showed up just a few times. The chain links TRBV24-1 to TRBJ2-5; the match to TRBD2 covers 13 bases. The V and J ends lost 0 bases and 2 bases, in that order; junction bases with no gene match: 5. Germline CDR1 reads KGHDR; CDR2 reads SFDVKD. This CDR3 is 18 amino acids long. CDR3 sequence: CATSDLRTSGSSQETQYF. As DNA, the CDR3 is TGTGCCACCAGTGATTTGAGGACTAGCGGGAGCAGTCAAGAGACCCAGTACTTC.

The chain carries TRBV4-1 and TRBJ2-3, with 10 nucleotides matching TRBD2. This CDR3 spans 17 amino acids. Germline CDR1 MGHRA, CDR2 YSYEKL. V lost 1 base to trimming and J lost 3 bases; unmatched junction nucleotides: 7. CDR3 loop: CASSQGASGRNTDTQYF. The DNA of the CDR3 is TGCGCCAGCAGCCAAGGGGCTAGCGGGAGAAATACAGATACGCAGTATTTT.

This clonotype was counted a few times. The chain joins TRBV13 to TRBJ2-1; 15 bases match TRBD2. Trimming cost V 5 bases and J 3 bases; bases outside gene matches: 11. Germline-derived CDR1 and CDR2 are PRHDT and FYEKMQ (reference sequence). The CDR3 contains 19 residues. The CDR3 DNA reads TGTGCCAGCAGCAACCGAGGACTAGCGGGAGGGCCTAGCTACAATGAGCAGTTCTTC. As protein: CASSNRGLAGGPSYNEQFF.

This clonotype has at least ten counts. The chain has TRBV29-1 and TRBJ2-5, with D unclear. The CDR3 covers 12 residues. V lost 6 bases, J lost 2 bases, and 10 bases lay in between. Per germline, CDR1 SQVTM and CDR2 ANQGSEA. The CDR3, as DNA: TGCAGCGTGAGGATTAGTCAAGAGACCCAGTACTTC. Translation: CSVRISQETQYF.

The sample holds a few counts of this clonotype. The junction does not match germline at one end; this may be a read error. DNA for the CDR3: TGTGCCAGCAGTGCCGACGGCTACGGGCAGTACTTC. Amino acid sequence: CASSADGYGQYF. The chain uses TRBV9 and TRBJ2-7; D gene ambiguous. The CDR3 loop spans 12 amino acids. CDR1 SGDLS and CDR2 YYNGEE come from the germline V gene.